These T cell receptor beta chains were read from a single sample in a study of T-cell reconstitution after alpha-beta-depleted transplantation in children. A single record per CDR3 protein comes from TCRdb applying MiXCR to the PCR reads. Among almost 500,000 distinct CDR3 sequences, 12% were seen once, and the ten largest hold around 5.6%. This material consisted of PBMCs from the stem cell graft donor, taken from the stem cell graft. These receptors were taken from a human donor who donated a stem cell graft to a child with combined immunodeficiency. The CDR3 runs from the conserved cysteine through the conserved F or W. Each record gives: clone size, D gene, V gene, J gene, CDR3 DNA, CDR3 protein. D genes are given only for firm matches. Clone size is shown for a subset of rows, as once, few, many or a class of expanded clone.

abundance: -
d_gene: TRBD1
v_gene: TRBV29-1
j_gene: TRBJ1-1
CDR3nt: TGCAGCGTCCCATCCGGGACAGGGCAAACTGAAGCTTTCTTT
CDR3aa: CSVPSGTGQTEAFF

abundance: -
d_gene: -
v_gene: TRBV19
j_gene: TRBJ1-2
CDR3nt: TGTGCCAGTAGCCCCGCGGAAGGGGAGATCTATGGCTACACCTTC
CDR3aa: CASSPAEGEIYGYTF

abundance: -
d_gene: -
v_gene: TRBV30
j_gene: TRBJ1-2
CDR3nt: TGTGCCTGGTCTACCTCAACAGGGAACTATGGCTACACCTTC
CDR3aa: CAWSTSTGNYGYTF

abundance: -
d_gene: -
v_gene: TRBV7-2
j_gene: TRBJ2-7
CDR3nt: TGTGCCAGCAGCATCGGCGGACTGAACGAGCAGTACTTC
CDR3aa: CASSIGGLNEQYF

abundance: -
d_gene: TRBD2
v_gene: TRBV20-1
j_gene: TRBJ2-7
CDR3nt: TGCAGTGTTTCGGGACTAGCGGGGGGGCTTGATCACGAGCAGTACTTC
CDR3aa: CSVSGLAGGLDHEQYF

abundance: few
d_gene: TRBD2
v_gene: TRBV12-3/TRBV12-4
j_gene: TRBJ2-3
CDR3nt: TGTGCCGCCTCTAGGGCGGGGGTATCAGATACGCAGTATTTT
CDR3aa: CAASRAGVSDTQYF

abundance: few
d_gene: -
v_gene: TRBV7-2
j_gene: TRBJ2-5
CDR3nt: TGTGCCAGCAGCCCCACTACTAACCAAGAGACCCAGTACTTC
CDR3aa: CASSPTTNQETQYF

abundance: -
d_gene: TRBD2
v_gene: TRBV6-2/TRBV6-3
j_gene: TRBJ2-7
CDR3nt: TGTGCCAGCAGTTCCTATCGACTAGCGGGGGGCTACGAGCAGTACTTC
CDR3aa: CASSSYRLAGGYEQYF

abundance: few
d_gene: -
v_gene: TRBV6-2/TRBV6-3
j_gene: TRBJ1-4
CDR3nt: TGTGCCAGCAGAGGGAGGCCACGGGGAGATGAAAAACTGTTTTTT
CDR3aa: CASRGRPRGDEKLFF

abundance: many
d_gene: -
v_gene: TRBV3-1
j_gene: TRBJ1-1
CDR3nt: TGTGCCAGCAGCTTATCGACCATGACAGCTTTCTTT
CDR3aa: CASSLSTMTAFF

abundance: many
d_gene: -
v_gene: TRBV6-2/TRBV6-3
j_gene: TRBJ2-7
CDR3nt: TGTGCCAGCAGTTACGCGGGGGCTCCTTCGTCGCAGTACTTC
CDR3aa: CASSYAGAPSSQYF

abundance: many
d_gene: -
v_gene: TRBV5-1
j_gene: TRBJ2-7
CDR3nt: TGCGCCAGCAGCTTGCTAGGTTCGAGCTCCTACGAGCAGTACTTC
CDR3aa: CASSLLGSSSYEQYF

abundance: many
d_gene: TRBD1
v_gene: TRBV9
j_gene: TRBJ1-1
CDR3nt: TGTGCCAGCAGCGGAACCGGGACAGAGAACACTGAAGCTTTCTTT
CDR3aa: CASSGTGTENTEAFF

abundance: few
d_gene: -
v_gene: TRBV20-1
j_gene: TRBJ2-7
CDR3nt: TGCAGTGCTTCCCACGAAGTGTACTCCTACGAGCAGTACTTC
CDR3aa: CSASHEVYSYEQYF

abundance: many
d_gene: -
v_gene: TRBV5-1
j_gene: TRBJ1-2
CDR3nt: TGCGCCAGCAGCTTGTTCCTTCGTGGGGCGGGCTCCACCGGGTATGGCTACACCTTC
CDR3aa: CASSLFLRGAGSTGYGYTF

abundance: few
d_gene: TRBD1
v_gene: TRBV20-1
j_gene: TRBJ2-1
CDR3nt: TGCAGTGCCTTTCTATTCTCAGGGACAGGGAATAGCAATGAGCAGTTCTTC
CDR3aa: CSAFLFSGTGNSNEQFF

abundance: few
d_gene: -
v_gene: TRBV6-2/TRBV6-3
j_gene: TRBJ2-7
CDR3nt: TGTGCCAGCAGCTCCTCAAGAGGGGGCGAGCAGTACTTC
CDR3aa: CASSSSRGGEQYF

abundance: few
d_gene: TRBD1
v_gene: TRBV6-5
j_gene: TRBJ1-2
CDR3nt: TGTGCCAGCAGTAGGACAGGGAATGTCTATGGCTACACCTTC
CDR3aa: CASSRTGNVYGYTF

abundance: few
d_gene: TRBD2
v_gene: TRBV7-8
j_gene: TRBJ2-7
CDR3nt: TGTGCCAGCAGCTCTTTCAAGACTAGCCGAGGCTACGAGCAGTACTTC
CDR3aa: CASSSFKTSRGYEQYF

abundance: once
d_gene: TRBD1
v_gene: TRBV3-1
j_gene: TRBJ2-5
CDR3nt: TGTGCCAGCTGCCAAGGGGGCCCTAGCAGGGTTCAAGAGACCCAGTACTTC
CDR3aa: CASCQGGPSRVQETQYF

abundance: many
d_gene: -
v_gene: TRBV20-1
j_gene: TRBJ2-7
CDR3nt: TGCAGTGCCTCACACTGGACAGAGACCTACGAGCAGTACTTC
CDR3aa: CSASHWTETYEQYF

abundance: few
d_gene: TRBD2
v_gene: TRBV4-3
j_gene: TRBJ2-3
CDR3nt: TGCGCCAGCAGCCATACTAGCGGATACACAGATACGCAGTATTTT
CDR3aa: CASSHTSGYTDTQYF

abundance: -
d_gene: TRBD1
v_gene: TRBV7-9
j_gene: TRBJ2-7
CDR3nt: TGTGCCAGCAGCCCAGGAGTGGGACAGAACTCCTACGAGCAGTACTTC
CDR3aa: CASSPGVGQNSYEQYF

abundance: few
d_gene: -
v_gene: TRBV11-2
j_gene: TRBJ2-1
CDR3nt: TGTGCCAGCAGCTTAGATGTGCGGAGTGAGCAGTTCTTC
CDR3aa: CASSLDVRSEQFF

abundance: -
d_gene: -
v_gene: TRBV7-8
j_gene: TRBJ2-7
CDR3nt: TGTGCCAGCAGCCTCCAGGGTAGCCGCTACGAGCAGTACTTC
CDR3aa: CASSLQGSRYEQYF

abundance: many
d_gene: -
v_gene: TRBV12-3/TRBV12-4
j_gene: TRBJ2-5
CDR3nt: TGTGCCAGCGGAGCCCCCCTGGGAGGAGAGACCCAGTACTTC
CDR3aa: CASGAPLGGETQYF

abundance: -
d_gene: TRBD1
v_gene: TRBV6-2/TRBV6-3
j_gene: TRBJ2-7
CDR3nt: TGTGCCAGCATTCAACAGGGGGCGATACCTGAATCCTACGAGCAGTACTTC
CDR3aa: CASIQQGAIPESYEQYF

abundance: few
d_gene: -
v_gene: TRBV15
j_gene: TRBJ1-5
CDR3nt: TGTGCCACCAGCACCCATAGCAATCAGCCCCAGCATTTT
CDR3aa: CATSTHSNQPQHF

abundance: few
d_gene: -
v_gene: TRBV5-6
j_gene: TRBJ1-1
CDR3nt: TGTGCCAGCAGCTCTACGTTTTATTACACTGAAGCTTTCTTT
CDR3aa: CASSSTFYYTEAFF

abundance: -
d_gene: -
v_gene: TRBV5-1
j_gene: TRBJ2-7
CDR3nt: TGCGCCAGCAGCGCGAAGGGTGAGCCCTACGAGCAGTACTTC
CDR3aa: CASSAKGEPYEQYF

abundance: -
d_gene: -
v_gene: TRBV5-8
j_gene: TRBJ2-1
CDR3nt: TGTGCCAGCAGCTTGGGTGGGACCCTGGGACATGAGCAGTTCTTC
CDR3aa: CASSLGGTLGHEQFF

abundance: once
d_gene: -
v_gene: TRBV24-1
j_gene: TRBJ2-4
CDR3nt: TGTGCCACCAGTGATGAGAGGGACTCGACGAAAAACATTCAGTACTTC
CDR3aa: CATSDERDSTKNIQYF

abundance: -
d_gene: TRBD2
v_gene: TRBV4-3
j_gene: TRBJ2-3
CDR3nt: TGCGCCAGCAGCCAAGGGGGACTAGCGGGAGGCCCGAGAGATACGCAGTATTTT
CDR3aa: CASSQGGLAGGPRDTQYF

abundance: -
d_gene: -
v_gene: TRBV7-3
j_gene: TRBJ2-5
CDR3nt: TGTGCCAGCAGCCGCATGGGTGAAAGGGGAGCAGAGACCCAGTACTTC
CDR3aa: CASSRMGERGAETQYF

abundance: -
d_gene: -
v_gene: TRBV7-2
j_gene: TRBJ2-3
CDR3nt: TGTGCCAGCAGCTTTTCCGCGGGGTTGACGAGAGATACGCAGTATTTT
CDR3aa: CASSFSAGLTRDTQYF

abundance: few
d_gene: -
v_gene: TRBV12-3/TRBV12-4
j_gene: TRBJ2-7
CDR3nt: TGTGCCAGCAGTACGGGACAACTCTACGAGCAGTACTTC
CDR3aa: CASSTGQLYEQYF

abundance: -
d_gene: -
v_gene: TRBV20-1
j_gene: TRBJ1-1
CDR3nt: TGCAGTGCTAGAGATGTCCCGCAGTCGGAAGCTTTCTTT
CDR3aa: CSARDVPQSEAFF

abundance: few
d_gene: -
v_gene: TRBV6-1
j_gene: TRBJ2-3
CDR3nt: TGTGCCAGCAGGCTCAGGGGAAGGACAGATACGCAGTATTTT
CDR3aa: CASRLRGRTDTQYF

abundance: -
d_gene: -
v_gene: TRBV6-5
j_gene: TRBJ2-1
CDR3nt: TGTGCCAGCAGTTACCGCGGAAGCGGTGGTGAGCAGTTCTTC
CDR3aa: CASSYRGSGGEQFF

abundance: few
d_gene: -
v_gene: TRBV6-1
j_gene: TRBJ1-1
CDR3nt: TGTGCCAGCAGAGACCTAGGGCAGGAGAACACTGAAGCTTTCTTT
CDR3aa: CASRDLGQENTEAFF

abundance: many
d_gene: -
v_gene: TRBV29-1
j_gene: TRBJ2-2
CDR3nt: TGCAGCGTTGAGGGGGCCACCGGGGAGCTGTTTTTT
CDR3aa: CSVEGATGELFF

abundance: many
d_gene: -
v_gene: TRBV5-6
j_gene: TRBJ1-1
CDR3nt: TGTGCCAGCAGCTTGGGGGCAGGAGGCGCAGCTTTCTTT
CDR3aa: CASSLGAGGAAFF

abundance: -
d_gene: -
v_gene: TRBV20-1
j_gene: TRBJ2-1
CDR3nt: TGCAGTGCTAGCGACAGACTGGCCGCTAATTACAATGAGCAGTTCTTC
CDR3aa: CSASDRLAANYNEQFF

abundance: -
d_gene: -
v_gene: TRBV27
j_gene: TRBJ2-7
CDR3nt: TGTGCCAGCAGTTTCAAAAGGTCGGTAAGATCCTACGAGCAGTACTTC
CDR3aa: CASSFKRSVRSYEQYF

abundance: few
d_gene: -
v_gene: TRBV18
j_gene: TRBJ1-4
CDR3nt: TGTGCCAGCTCAAGAGCAGGGCATAATGAAAAACTGTTTTTT
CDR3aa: CASSRAGHNEKLFF

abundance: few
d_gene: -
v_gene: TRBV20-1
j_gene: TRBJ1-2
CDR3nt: TGCAGTGCCCCCTTTGCTAACTATGGCTACACCTTC
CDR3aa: CSAPFANYGYTF

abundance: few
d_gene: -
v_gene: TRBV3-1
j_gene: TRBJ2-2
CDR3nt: TGTGCCAGCAGCCGCGGCGTGGGTACCGGGGAGCTGTTTTTT
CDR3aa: CASSRGVGTGELFF